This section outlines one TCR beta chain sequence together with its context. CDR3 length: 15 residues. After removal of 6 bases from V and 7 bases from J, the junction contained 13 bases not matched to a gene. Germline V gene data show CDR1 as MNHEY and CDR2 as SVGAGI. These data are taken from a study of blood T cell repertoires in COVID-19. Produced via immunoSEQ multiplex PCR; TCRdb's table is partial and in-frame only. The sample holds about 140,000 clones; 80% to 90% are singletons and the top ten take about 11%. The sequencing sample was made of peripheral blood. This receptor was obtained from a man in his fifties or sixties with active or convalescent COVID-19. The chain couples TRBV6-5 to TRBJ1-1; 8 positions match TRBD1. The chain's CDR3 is CASRSASGGADEAFF. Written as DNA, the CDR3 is TGTGCCAGCAGATCGGCGTCAGGGGGCGCGGATGAAGCTTTCTTT.